The rows below give T cell receptor beta chains drawn from one sample of a study of blood T cell repertoires in COVID-19. Clones were read by immunoSEQ multiplex PCR, and TCRdb kept only the in-frame ones, dropping some. Here the sample spans 300,000 or so clones, 70% to 90% being singletons. Sequenced input: PBMCs or T cells enriched from blood (not recorded which). These receptors all stem from a woman aged 25 to 45 who had recovered from COVID-19. CDR3s include the opening cysteine and the closing phenylalanine or tryptophan. The order of the fields is D gene, J gene, V gene, clone size, CDR3 DNA, CDR3 protein. D genes are given only for firm matches. Part of the rows lack a size; the others show once, few, many or a class for expanded clones.

NA | TRBJ1-1 | TRBV5-1 | once | TGCGCCAGCACCCCCGGAGTAGGGGGTATGGGGACTGAAGCTTTCTTT | CASTPGVGGMGTEAFF
NA | TRBJ2-7 | TRBV14 | NA | TGTGCCAGCAGGGGGAGAACGGGCTCCTCCTACGAGCAGTACTTC | CASRGRTGSSYEQYF
NA | TRBJ1-2 | TRBV6-5 | NA | TGTGCCAGCCACGTGGGGGCCCCTAACTATGGCTACACCTTC | CASHVGAPNYGYTF
NA | TRBJ1-5 | TRBV29-1 | NA | TGCAGCGCCGCAGGGGTAGGAAATCAGCCCCAGCATTTT | CSAAGVGNQPQHF
NA | TRBJ2-3 | TRBV9 | NA | TGTGCCAGCAGCGCCGGTAGCACAGATACGCAGTATTTT | CASSAGSTDTQYF
NA | TRBJ1-5 | TRBV6-5 | NA | TGTGCCAGCAGCAGAAGGGGGAGCAATCAGCCCCAGCATTTT | CASSRRGSNQPQHF
NA | TRBJ2-2 | TRBV19 | NA | TGTGCCAGTAGTCGTGGGGGCGCGGACGGGGAGCTGTTTTTT | CASSRGGADGELFF
NA | TRBJ1-1 | TRBV7-3 | NA | TGTGCCAGCAGCCTGACACAGAACACTGAAGCTTTCTTT | CASSLTQNTEAFF
NA | TRBJ2-7 | TRBV7-2 | NA | TGTGCCAGCAGCTTAGAGCGGTTAGGCTCCTACGAGCAGTACTTC | CASSLERLGSYEQYF
NA | TRBJ1-1 | TRBV4-1 | NA | TGCGCCAGCAGCCAAGTACGGAGTGGCGGCACTGAAGCTTTCTTT | CASSQVRSGGTEAFF
TRBD1 | TRBJ1-5 | TRBV6-4 | NA | TGTGCCAGCAGTGACCCGACAGGGGAAAGCAATCAGCCCCAGCATTTT | CASSDPTGESNQPQHF
NA | TRBJ2-2 | TRBV7-2 | once | TGTGCCAGCAGCACCCGCACGAAACTGAACACCGGGGAGCTGTTTTTT | CASSTRTKLNTGELFF
NA | TRBJ2-3 | TRBV2 | NA | TGTGCCCGCAGGGGGGGACAGGGCACAGATACGCAGTATTTT | CARRGGQGTDTQYF
TRBD1 | TRBJ1-1 | TRBV7-9 | NA | TGTGCCAGCAGCGCCGACAGGGGGACTGAAGCTTTCTTT | CASSADRGTEAFF
TRBD1 | TRBJ1-2 | TRBV6-5 | NA | TGTGCCAGCACGACAGGGGGCTCTGGGGGCTACACCTTC | CASTTGGSGGYTF
NA | TRBJ1-5 | TRBV27 | NA | TGTGCCAGCAGTTTAGCGGGGGCGAGTATGAAAAGGCAGCCCCAGCATTTT | CASSLAGASMKRQPQHF
TRBD1 | TRBJ1-3 | TRBV29-1 | NA | TGCAGCGCCGGGACAGGGTCTTCTGGAAACACCATATATTTT | CSAGTGSSGNTIYF
NA | TRBJ1-1 | TRBV19 | NA | TGTGCCAGTAGTATAGAGCAGGGTAGTGTTAGGACTGAAGCTTTCTTT | CASSIEQGSVRTEAFF
NA | TRBJ1-4 | TRBV10-3 | few | TGTGCCATCAGTCCCGGGGGGGGAATACTGTTTTTT | CAISPGGGILFF
TRBD1 | TRBJ2-7 | TRBV30 | NA | TGTGCCTGGAGTGTTGCCCCGAGACAGGGTGTTGCCTACGAGCAGTACTTC | CAWSVAPRQGVAYEQYF
NA | TRBJ1-2 | TRBV28 | once | TGTGCCAGCAGTTCCCGGGGGGCCGACTATGGCTACACCTTC | CASSSRGADYGYTF
NA | TRBJ1-1 | TRBV5-1 | NA | TGCGCCAGCAGCGGAGGGACGGCCCGGGGAGCTTTCTTT | CASSGGTARGAFF
NA | TRBJ2-3 | TRBV27 | NA | TGTGCCAGCAGCCCCGGGGTTACACCCACAGATACGCAGTATTTT | CASSPGVTPTDTQYF
NA | TRBJ1-4 | TRBV4-1 | NA | TGCGCCAGCAGCGTAACAGGGTACGAAACTGGAAAACTGTTTTTT | CASSVTGYETGKLFF
TRBD1 | TRBJ1-2 | TRBV6-5 | NA | TGTGCCAGCAGTTCTCGCCTTCAGGGGGCAAGTGGCTACACCTTC | CASSSRLQGASGYTF
NA | TRBJ1-4 | TRBV7-3 | NA | TGTGCCAGCAGCTTGGAAGGGGCGAACGAAAAACTGTTTTTT | CASSLEGANEKLFF
NA | TRBJ1-2 | TRBV6-4 | NA | TGTGCCAGCAGTGACTCCCCCGGGACAAGTTATGGCTACACCTTC | CASSDSPGTSYGYTF
NA | TRBJ1-2 | TRBV6-6 | NA | TGTGCCGTCAGGGGCCCAAAAGCTAACTATGGCTACACCTTC | CAVRGPKANYGYTF
TRBD2 | TRBJ2-1 | TRBV7-3 | NA | TGTGCCAGCAGCTCTACGGGGGGTAAGCAGTTCTTC | CASSSTGGKQFF
NA | TRBJ1-2 | TRBV7-8 | NA | TGTGCCAGCAGCCAACCCGGCTATGGCTACACCTTC | CASSQPGYGYTF
NA | TRBJ2-5 | TRBV4-3 | NA | TGCGCCAGCAGCCAAGACGTCCACCTGGGCAGAGTGGAGACCCAGTACTTC | CASSQDVHLGRVETQYF
NA | TRBJ1-5 | TRBV6-5 | NA | TGTGCCAGCAAAGACTTAGGGGGTAATCAGCCCCAGCATTTT | CASKDLGGNQPQHF
TRBD1 | TRBJ2-1 | TRBV5-5 | NA | TGTGCCAGCAGCTTCGGGACAGAGGGCCGGGAGCAGTTCTTC | CASSFGTEGREQFF
NA | TRBJ1-5 | TRBV4-1 | NA | TGCGCCAGCAGCCAAGAACAGGGAAGCAATCAGCCCCAGCATTTT | CASSQEQGSNQPQHF
NA | TRBJ1-1 | TRBV27 | NA | TGTGCCAGCAAAAGGACGGGAGGGGGCACTGAAGCTTTCTTT | CASKRTGGGTEAFF
NA | TRBJ1-2 | TRBV7-2 | NA | TGTGCCAGCAGTTCGAGGGTCCTAAGCTATGGCTACACCTTC | CASSSRVLSYGYTF
TRBD1 | TRBJ1-5 | TRBV18 | once | TGTGCCAGCTCAGCTGCCGGGACAGGGCGGCGGAATCAGCCCCAGCATTTT | CASSAAGTGRRNQPQHF
TRBD1 | TRBJ2-7 | TRBV19 | NA | TGTGCCAGTAGCGCTCGGACAGGGCGGTACGAGCAGTACTTC | CASSARTGRYEQYF
NA | TRBJ1-3 | TRBV30 | NA | TGTGCCTGGACGGAGGGTACACCTCTGGGCACCATATATTTT | CAWTEGTPLGTIYF
TRBD2 | TRBJ2-5 | TRBV3-1/TRBV3-2 | NA | TGTGCCAGCAGCCAAGTGCGGGGGGGCCTTGAGACCCAGTACTTC | CASSQVRGGLETQYF
NA | TRBJ2-5 | TRBV19 | NA | TGTGCCAGTAGCACACACGGAGGGGGCCAGGGGACCCAGTACTTC | CASSTHGGGQGTQYF
TRBD1 | TRBJ1-1 | TRBV7-9 | NA | TGTGCCAGCAGCCCGGGACAGGGGGCAACTGAAGCTTTCTTT | CASSPGQGATEAFF
NA | TRBJ2-2 | TRBV6-5 | NA | TGTGCCAGCAGTTCGGAGGGGGAGCTGTTTTTT | CASSSEGELFF
TRBD1 | TRBJ2-3 | TRBV19 | NA | TGTGCCAGTAGTAGGCCGTACTCAGGGGGCGGATCGGCAGATACGCAGTATTTT | CASSRPYSGGGSADTQYF
NA | TRBJ1-3 | TRBV15 | NA | TGTGCCACCAGCGGTGGACAGTACTCTGGAAACACCATATATTTT | CATSGGQYSGNTIYF
TRBD1 | TRBJ2-3 | TRBV3-1/TRBV3-2 | NA | TGTGCCAGCAGCCGTAGACAGGGGTCAGATACGCAGTATTTT | CASSRRQGSDTQYF
TRBD2 | TRBJ2-7 | TRBV9 | NA | TGTGCCAGCAGCGTCGGGACTAGCGGGGGGCACACCTACGAGCAGTACTTC | CASSVGTSGGHTYEQYF
NA | TRBJ1-1 | TRBV20-1 | few | TGCAGTGCTACTTGGAGCACTGAAGCTTTCTTT | CSATWSTEAFF
NA | TRBJ1-4 | TRBV4-2 | NA | TGTGCCAGCAGCCAATCCATCGGAGACGAAAAACTGTTTTTT | CASSQSIGDEKLFF
NA | TRBJ1-2 | TRBV9 | NA | TGTGCCAGCAGCTCCGGAGGGGGGGACTATGGCTACACCTTC | CASSSGGGDYGYTF